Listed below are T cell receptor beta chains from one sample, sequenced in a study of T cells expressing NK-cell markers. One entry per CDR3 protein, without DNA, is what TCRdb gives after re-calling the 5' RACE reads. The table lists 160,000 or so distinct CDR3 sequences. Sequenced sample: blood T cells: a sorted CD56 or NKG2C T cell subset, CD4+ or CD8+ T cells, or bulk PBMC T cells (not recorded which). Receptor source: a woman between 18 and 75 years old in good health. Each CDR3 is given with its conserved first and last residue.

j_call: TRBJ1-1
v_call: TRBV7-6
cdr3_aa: CASSLMSMNTEAFF

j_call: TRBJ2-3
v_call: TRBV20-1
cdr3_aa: CSAPTSGRVGSTDTQYF

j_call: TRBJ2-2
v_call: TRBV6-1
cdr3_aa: CASTLARRTGELFF

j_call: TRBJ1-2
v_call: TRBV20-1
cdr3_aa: CSAGVQGRANYGYTF

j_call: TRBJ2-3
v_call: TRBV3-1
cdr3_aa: CASSQGRAAPQYF

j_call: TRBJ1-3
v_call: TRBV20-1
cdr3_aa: CSARVSGFGNTIYF

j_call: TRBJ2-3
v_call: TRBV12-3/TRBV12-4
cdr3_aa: CASSPKTGVIDTQYF

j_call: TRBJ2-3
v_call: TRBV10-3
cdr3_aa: CAIRQQGSDTQYF

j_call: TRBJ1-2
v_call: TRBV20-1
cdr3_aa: CSARPIQGAEGYTF

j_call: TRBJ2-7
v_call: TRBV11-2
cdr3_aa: CASSFRRGLVSYEQYF

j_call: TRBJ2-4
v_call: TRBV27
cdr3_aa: CASSRSKNIQYF

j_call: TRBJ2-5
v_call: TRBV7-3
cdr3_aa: CASRRDSTETQYF

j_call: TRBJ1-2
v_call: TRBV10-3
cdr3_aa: CAIIIRPPYRNYGYTF

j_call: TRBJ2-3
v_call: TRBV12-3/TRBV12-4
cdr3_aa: CASSWVGQGPDTQYF

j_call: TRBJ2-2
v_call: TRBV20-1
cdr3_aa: CSARLAGVGGELFF